These 5 T cell receptor beta chains share one sample of origin, sequenced in a study of response to subunit inactivated influenza vaccine. TCRdb re-derived calls from the RT-PCR reads in MiXCR, one entry per CDR3 protein. The table has roughly 570,000 distinct CDR3 sequences, about 15% seen once. Sequencing used PBMCs from blood, obtained 11 to 12 days after vaccination. These TCRs come from a man over 45 who received an inactivated influenza vaccine.

This clonotype was detected a few times. The chain employs TRBV7-2 and TRBJ2-1, with a tentative D call TRBD2 (5 bases). The CDR3 runs to 13 residues. Germline V gives CDR1 SGHTA, CDR2 FQGNSA. V lost 2 bases and J 10 bases, leaving 12 bases between the germline ends. CDR3 coding DNA: TGTGCCAGCAGCTTACATGCGGGCCGCGAGCAGTTCTTC. This gives the protein CASSLHAGREQFF. Variable domain in full (rest from reference TRBV7-2 and TRBJ2-1): GAGVSQSPSNKVTEKGKDVELRCDPISGHTALYWYRQSLGQGLEFLIYFQGNSAPDKSGLPSDRFSAERTGGSVSTLTIQRTQQEDSAVYLCASSLHAGREQFFGPGTRLTVL.

This chain connects TRBV14 to TRBJ1-6; D unclear. The ends were cut back, 2 bases at V and 7 bases at J, with 6 bases in the middle. Per the germline V gene, CDR1 is SGHDN and CDR2 is FVKESK. The CDR3 has 13 amino acids. DNA of the CDR3: TGTGCCAGCAGCCAAAAGTTAAATTCACCCCTCCACTTT. It is translated as CASSQKLNSPLHF. Full variable domain (rest looked up from reference TRBV14 and TRBJ1-6): EAGVTQFPSHSVIEKGQTVTLRCDPISGHDNLYWYRRVMGKEIKFLLHFVKESKQDESGMPNNRFLAERTGGTYSTLKVQPAELEDSGVYFCASSQKLNSPLHFGNGTRLTVT.

The V gene is TRBV4-3, the J gene TRBJ2-7; TRBD1 might be the D (5 bases). Germline values: CDR1 LGHNA, CDR2 YSLEER. The CDR3 contains 12 residues. Deletions cut 5 bases from V and 8 bases from J, with 13 bases between. The CDR3 region has the DNA TGCGCCAGCAGCTGGGGAAAGGGGAAGCAGTACTTC. Amino acid sequence: CASSWGKGKQYF.

This clonotype was seen more than once but under ten times. V gene TRBV28 combines with J gene TRBJ2-2, with TRBD1 as a possible D gene (6 bases). Trimming left V 7 bases short and J 1 base short, with 13 bases between. CDR1 MDHEN and CDR2 SYDVKM come from the germline V gene. This CDR3 spans 15 amino acids. Here the CDR3 DNA reads TGTGCCAGCACCGCCGGACAGCTGAACACCGGGGAGCTGTTTTTT. Translated, it gives CASTAGQLNTGELFF.

The table lists this clonotype with a few counts. The V gene is TRBV4-3, the J gene TRBJ2-3; either TRBD1 or TRBD2 may supply D (6 bases each). The CDR3 spans 18 residues. The V and J ends lost 0 bases and 0 bases respectively, with 16 bases between them. Germline V gives CDR1 LGHNA, CDR2 YSLEER. The CDR3 here is CASSQDLIRGESTDTQYF. The CDR3 bases are TGCGCCAGCAGCCAAGATCTCATTAGGGGGGAGAGCACAGATACGCAGTATTTT.